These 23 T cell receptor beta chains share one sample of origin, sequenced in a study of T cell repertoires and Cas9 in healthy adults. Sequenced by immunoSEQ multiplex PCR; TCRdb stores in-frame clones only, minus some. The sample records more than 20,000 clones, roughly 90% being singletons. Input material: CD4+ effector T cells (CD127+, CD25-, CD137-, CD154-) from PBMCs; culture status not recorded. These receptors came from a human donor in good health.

The CDR3 sequence is CASSVADSNTGELFF. The CDR3 region has the DNA TGTGCCAGCAGCGTAGCGGACTCGAACACCGGGGAGCTGTTTTTT. The chain has TRBV9 and TRBJ2-2; possible D gene TRBD2, 5 bases. V lost 0 bases and J lost 0, with 6 bases in between. CDR1 is SGDLS and CDR2 is YYNGEE in the germline V gene. This CDR3 contains 15 residues. Variable domain in full (rest from reference TRBV9 and TRBJ2-2): DSGVTQTPKHLITATGQRVTLRCSPRSGDLSVYWYQQSLDQGLQFLIQYYNGEERAKGNILERFSAQQFPDLHSELNLSSLELGDSALYFCASSVADSNTGELFFGEGSRLTVL.

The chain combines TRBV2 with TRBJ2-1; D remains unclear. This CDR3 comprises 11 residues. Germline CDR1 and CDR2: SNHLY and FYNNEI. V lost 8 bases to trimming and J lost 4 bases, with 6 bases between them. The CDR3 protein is CASWAYNEQFF. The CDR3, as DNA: TGTGCCAGCTGGGCATACAATGAGCAGTTCTTC.

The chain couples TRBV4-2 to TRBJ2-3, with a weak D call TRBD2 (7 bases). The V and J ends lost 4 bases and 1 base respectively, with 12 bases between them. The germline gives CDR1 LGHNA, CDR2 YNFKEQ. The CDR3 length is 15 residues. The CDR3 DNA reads TGTGCCAGCAGCCTCGGGGGGCTGGGCACAGATACGCAGTATTTT. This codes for CASSLGGLGTDTQYF.

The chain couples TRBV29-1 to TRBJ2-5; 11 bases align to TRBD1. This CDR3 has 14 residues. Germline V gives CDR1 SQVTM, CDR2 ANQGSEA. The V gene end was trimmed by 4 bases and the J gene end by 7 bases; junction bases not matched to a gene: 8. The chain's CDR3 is CSVVWTGGRGTQYF. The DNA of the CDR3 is TGCAGCGTTGTTTGGACAGGGGGCCGAGGGACCCAGTACTTC.

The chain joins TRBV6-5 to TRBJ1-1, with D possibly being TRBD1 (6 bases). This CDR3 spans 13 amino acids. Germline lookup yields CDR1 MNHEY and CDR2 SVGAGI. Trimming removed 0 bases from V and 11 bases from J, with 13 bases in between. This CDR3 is CASSYSGTGLAFF. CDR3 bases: TGTGCCAGCAGTTACTCGGGAACAGGGCTTGCTTTCTTT.

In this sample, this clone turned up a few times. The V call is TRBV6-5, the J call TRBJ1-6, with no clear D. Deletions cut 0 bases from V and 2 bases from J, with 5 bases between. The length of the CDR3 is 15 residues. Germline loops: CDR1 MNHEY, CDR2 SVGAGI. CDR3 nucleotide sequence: TGTGCCAGCAGTTACTCGGAGCCCTATAATTCACCCCTCCACTTT. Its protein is CASSYSEPYNSPLHF.

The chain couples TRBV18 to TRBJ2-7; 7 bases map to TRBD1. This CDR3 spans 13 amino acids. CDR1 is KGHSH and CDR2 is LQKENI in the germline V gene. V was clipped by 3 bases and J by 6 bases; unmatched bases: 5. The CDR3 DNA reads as TGTGCCAGCTCACCTCAGGGGGTTGGCGAGCAGTACTTC. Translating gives CASSPQGVGEQYF. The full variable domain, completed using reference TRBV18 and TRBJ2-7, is NAGVMQNPRHLVRRRGQEARLRCSPMKGHSHVYWYRQLPEEGLKFMVYLQKENIIDESGMPKERFSAEFPKEGPSILRIQQVVRGDSAAYFCASSPQGVGEQYFGPGTRLTVT.

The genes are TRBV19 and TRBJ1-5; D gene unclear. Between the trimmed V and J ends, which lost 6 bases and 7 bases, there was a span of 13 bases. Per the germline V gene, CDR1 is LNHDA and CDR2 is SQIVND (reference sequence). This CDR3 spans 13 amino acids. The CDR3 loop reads CASSSQVGQPQHF. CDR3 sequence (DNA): TGTGCCAGTAGCTCTCAGGTAGGCCAGCCCCAGCATTTT.

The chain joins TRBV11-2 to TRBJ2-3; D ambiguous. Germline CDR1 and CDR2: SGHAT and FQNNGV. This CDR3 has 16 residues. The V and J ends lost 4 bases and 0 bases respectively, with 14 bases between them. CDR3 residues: CASSSRSGTSTDTQYF. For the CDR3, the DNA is TGTGCCAGCAGCTCTCGATCGGGCACAAGCACAGATACGCAGTATTTT.

The CDR3 DNA follows: TGTGCCAGCAGCCCGCGGTGGACCGGGGAGCTGTTTTTT. This sequence encodes CASSPRWTGELFF. The V gene is TRBV14, the J gene TRBJ2-2, with D hard to call. CDR3 length: 13 residues. V was cut by 4 bases and J by 5 bases, with 8 bases left in between. The germline gives CDR1 SGHDN, CDR2 FVKESK.

CDR3 sequence reads: CAIRGQGQGAQEQYF. The CDR3 DNA follows: TGTGCCATCAGGGGCCAGGGACAGGGGGCACAGGAGCAGTACTTC. V gene TRBV10-3 combines with J gene TRBJ2-7, with 12 nucleotides matching TRBD1. Germline values: CDR1 ENHRY, CDR2 SYGVKD. There are 15 residues in the CDR3. V shed 6 bases and J 7 bases; nucleotides not matched to a gene: 10.

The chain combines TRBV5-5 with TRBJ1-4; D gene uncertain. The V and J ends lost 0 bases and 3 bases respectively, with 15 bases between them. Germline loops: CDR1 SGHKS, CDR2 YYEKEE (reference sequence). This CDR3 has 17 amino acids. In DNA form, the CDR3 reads TGTGCCAGCAGCTTGGTTGGAACGGCGAGGGCTAATGAAAAACTGTTTTTT. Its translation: CASSLVGTARANEKLFF.

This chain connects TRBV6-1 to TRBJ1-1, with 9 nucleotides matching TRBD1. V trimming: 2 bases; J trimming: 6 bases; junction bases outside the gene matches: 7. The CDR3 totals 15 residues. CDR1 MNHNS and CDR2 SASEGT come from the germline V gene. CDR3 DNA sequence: TGTGCCAGCAGTGAAATTGACAGGGGGTATTCTGAAGCTTTCTTT. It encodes CASSEIDRGYSEAFF.

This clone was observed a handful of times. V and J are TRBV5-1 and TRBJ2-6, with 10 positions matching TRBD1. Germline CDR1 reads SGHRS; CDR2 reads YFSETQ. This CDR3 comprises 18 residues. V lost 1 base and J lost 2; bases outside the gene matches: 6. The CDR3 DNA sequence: TGCGCCAGCAGCTTGTTCCGACAGGGGGCCCCTGGGGCCAACGTCCTGACTTTC. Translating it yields CASSLFRQGAPGANVLTF.

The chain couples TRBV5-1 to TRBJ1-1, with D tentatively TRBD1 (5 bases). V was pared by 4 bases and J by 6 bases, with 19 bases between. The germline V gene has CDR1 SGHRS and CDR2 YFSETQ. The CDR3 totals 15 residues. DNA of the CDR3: TGCGCCAGCAGCGGGGGGTGGCAGGGCCTCGCTGAAGCTTTCTTT. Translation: CASSGGWQGLAEAFF.

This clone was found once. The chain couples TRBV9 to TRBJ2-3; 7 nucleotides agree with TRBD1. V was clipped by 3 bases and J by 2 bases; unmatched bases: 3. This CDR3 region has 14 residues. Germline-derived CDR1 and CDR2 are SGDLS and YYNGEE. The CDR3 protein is CASSGGTATDTQYF. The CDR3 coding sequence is TGTGCCAGCAGCGGGGGGACAGCCACAGATACGCAGTATTTT.

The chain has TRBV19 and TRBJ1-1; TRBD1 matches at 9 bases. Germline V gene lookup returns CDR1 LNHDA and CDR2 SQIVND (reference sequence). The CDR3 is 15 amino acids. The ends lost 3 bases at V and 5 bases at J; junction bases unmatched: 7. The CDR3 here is CASSIILGQGTEAFF. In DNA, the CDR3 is TGTGCCAGTAGTATTATTCTGGGACAGGGTACTGAAGCTTTCTTT.

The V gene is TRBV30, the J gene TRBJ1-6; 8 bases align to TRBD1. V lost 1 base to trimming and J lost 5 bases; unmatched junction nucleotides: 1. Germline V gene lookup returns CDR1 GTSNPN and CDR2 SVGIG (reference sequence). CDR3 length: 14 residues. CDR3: CAWSGGQDNSPLHF. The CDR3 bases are TGTGCCTGGAGTGGGGGACAGGATAATTCACCCCTCCACTTT.

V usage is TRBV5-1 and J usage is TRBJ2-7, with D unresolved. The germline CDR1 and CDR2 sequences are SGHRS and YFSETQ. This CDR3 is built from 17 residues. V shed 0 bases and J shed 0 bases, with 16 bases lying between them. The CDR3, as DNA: TGCGCCAGCAGCTTGGCGCGCTTCGGGTCGAGCTCCTACGAGCAGTACTTC. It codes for CASSLARFGSSSYEQYF.

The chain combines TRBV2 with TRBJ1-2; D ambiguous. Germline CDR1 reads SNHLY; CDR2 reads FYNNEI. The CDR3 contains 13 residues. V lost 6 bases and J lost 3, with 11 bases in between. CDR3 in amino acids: CASRGASDYGYTF. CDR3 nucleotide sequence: TGTGCCAGCAGGGGCGCGAGTGACTATGGCTACACCTTC.

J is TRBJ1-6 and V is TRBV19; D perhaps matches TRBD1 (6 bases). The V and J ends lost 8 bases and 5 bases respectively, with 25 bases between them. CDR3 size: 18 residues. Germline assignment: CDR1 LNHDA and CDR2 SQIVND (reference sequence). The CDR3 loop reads CASSSGGRSIGNNSPLHF. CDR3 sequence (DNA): TGTGCCAGTTCCTCTGGGGGCCGGTCTATCGGCAATAATTCACCCCTCCACTTT.

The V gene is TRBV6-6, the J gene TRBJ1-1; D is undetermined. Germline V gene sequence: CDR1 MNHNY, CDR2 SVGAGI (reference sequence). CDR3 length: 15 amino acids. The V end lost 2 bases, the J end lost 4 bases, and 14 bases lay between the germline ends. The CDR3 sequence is CASSYGQVDSTEAFF. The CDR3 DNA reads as TGTGCCAGCAGTTACGGTCAGGTAGATAGCACTGAAGCTTTCTTT.

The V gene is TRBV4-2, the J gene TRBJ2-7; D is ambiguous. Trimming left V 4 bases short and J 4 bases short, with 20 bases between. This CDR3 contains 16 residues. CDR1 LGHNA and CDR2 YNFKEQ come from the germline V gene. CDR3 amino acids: CASSLTLTGEKYEQYF. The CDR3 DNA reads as TGTGCCAGCAGCCTCACGCTAACCGGAGAGAAATACGAGCAGTACTTC.